This T cell receptor beta chain is drawn from a study of CD4 T cells in relation to SARS-CoV-2 and coronaviruses. Study overall: The restricting HLA molecule for shared crossreactive spike epitopes was mapped.

Before the COVID-19 pandemic, during about 2010-2018, CD4+ T cells were taken from unexposed donors. CD4+ T cells were isolated from the cells after around 10 days of culture. Notes on this clone: No antigen is known for it.

TCRdb's table, derived via immunoSEQ multiplex PCR, lists solely in-frame clones and lacks some. The table has just under 30,000 clones, approximately 79% seen once. The sample comprised CD4+ T cells from PBMCs, cultured in vitro. The clonotype comes from a human donor in good health.

The CDR3 coding sequence is TGTGCCAGCAGCAGAAGCGGATGGGACAATGAGCAGTTCTTC. Its protein product is CASSRSGWDNEQFF. This chain connects TRBV11-2 to TRBJ2-1; a weak D match, TRBD2 (5 bases). Trimming shortened V by 5 bases and J by 5 bases, and 13 bases separated the two germline ends. The CDR3 extends over 14 amino acids. CDR1 and CDR2 from the germline V gene are SGHAT and FQNNGV.